These 13 T cell receptor beta chains came from one sample sequenced in a study of blood T cell repertoires in COVID-19. Clones were sequenced by immunoSEQ multiplex PCR, and TCRdb holds only the in-frame ones, with some missing. Of more than 250,000 clones detected, around 85% appear once; the ten largest clones hold roughly 6.3%. Sample: PBMCs or T cells enriched from blood (not recorded which). The receptors stem from a woman aged 40 to 50 who had recovered from COVID-19.

The chain couples TRBV11-3 to TRBJ2-3; no reliable D call. The germline V gene has CDR1 SGHNT and CDR2 YENEEA. The CDR3 covers 13 residues. V lost 3 bases and J 6 bases, leaving 10 bases between the germline ends. Here the CDR3 DNA reads TGTGCCAGCAGCTTCCAGTCGGAGGATACGCAGTATTTT. Encoded protein: CASSFQSEDTQYF.

The J gene is TRBJ1-2, the V gene TRBV9; maybe TRBD1 (5 bases). Germline V gives CDR1 SGDLS, CDR2 YYNGEE. CDR3 length equals 14 residues. With 4 bases removed from V and 2 bases from J, the gap between germline ends came to 12 bases. CDR3 sequence reads: CASSPRQRNYGYTF. The CDR3 DNA reads TGTGCCAGCAGCCCTAGACAGCGCAACTATGGCTACACCTTC.

The chain employs TRBV18 and TRBJ2-1, with a possible D match to TRBD2 (5 bases). Germline V CDR1 and CDR2: KGHSH, LQKENI. With 4 bases removed from V and 5 bases from J, the gap between germline ends came to 9 bases. This CDR3 has 13 residues. In nucleotides, the CDR3 is TGTGCCAGCTCACGGTCAGCGGACAATGAGCAGTTCTTC. Its protein is CASSRSADNEQFF.

V gene TRBV16 combines with J gene TRBJ2-7; 9 bases fit TRBD1. The trim removed 10 bases at V and 3 bases at J, leaving 7 bases unmatched. The CDR3 runs to 13 residues. Germline CDR1 is KGHSY and CDR2 is FQNENV. The CDR3 DNA is TGTGCCACCGCGCCGGGACAGGGCTACGAGCAGTACTTC. Its protein product is CATAPGQGYEQYF.

The CDR3 protein is CASSFSTDTQYF. Written as DNA, the CDR3 is TGTGCCAGCAGTTTTAGTACAGATACGCAGTATTTT. This chain connects TRBV28 to TRBJ2-3; D is undetermined. Germline CDR1 is MDHEN and CDR2 is SYDVKM. Between the trimmed V and J ends, which lost 3 bases and 3 bases, there was a span of 4 bases. The CDR3 is 12 amino acids.

V and J are TRBV27 and TRBJ1-1, with D perhaps TRBD1 (5 bases). This CDR3 spans 13 amino acids. Germline lookup yields CDR1 MNHEY and CDR2 SMNVEV (reference sequence). The ends were cut back, 6 bases at V and 1 base at J, with 9 bases in the middle. The CDR3 spells CASSLGANTEAFF. CDR3 DNA sequence: TGTGCCAGCAGCCTAGGGGCGAACACTGAAGCTTTCTTT.

Here the CDR3 reads CASSYSGLAGGGNEQYF. As DNA, the CDR3 is TGTGCCAGCAGTTACTCAGGACTAGCGGGAGGAGGGAACGAGCAGTACTTC. This chain joins TRBV6-2 or TRBV6-3 and TRBJ2-7; 14 bases line up with TRBD2. Germline V gene lookup returns CDR1 MNHEY and CDR2 SVGEGT. V dropped 0 bases and J dropped 5; count of bases not matched to a gene: 6. The CDR3 spans 17 residues.

The gene calls are TRBV5-1 and TRBJ2-1, with TRBD1 matching 8 bases. Germline lookup yields CDR1 SGHRS and CDR2 YFSETQ. The CDR3 runs to 17 residues. The V segment lost 6 bases and the J segment 3 bases; nucleotides outside the gene matches: 14. CDR3 DNA: TGCGCCAGCACTGAGGCCCGGACAGGGAAGGGCTACAATGAGCAGTTCTTC. Its translation: CASTEARTGKGYNEQFF.

The chain recombines TRBV14 with TRBJ1-4; D uncertain. Germline loops: CDR1 SGHDN, CDR2 FVKESK. CDR3 length equals 14 residues. Trimming shortened V by 2 bases and J by 7 bases, and 11 bases separated the two germline ends. CDR3 protein: CASSQRLRGEKLFF. The DNA of the CDR3 is TGTGCCAGCAGCCAACGTCTGAGAGGTGAAAAACTGTTTTTT.

This rearrangement joins TRBV6-5 to TRBJ2-5; D possibly corresponds to TRBD2 (6 bases). Trimming stripped 9 bases from V and 5 bases from J, with 19 bases between. Germline CDR1 reads MNHEY; CDR2 reads SVGAGI. This CDR3 is built from 14 residues. The DNA of the CDR3 is TGTGCCAGTGCCCCCTGGGATGGGAGGGAGACCCAGTACTTC. Translation gives CASAPWDGRETQYF.

The chain uses TRBV4-1 and TRBJ2-5, with 8 nucleotides matching TRBD2. V lost 0 bases, J lost 2 bases, and 8 bases stayed unmatched. The CDR3 is 17 residues long. Germline loops: CDR1 MGHRA, CDR2 YSYEKL. The DNA for the CDR3 is TGCGCCAGCAGCCAAGATAGAGCGGGAGTCGGGCAAGAGACCCAGTACTTC. Translation: CASSQDRAGVGQETQYF.

The V gene is TRBV7-3, the J gene TRBJ2-1; 7 nucleotides line up with TRBD2. The CDR3 sequence is 13 residues long. With 5 bases clipped from V and 5 bases from J, the junction kept 3 bases outside the gene matches. Germline V gene data show CDR1 as SGHTA and CDR2 as FQGTGA. CDR3 coding DNA: TGTGCCAGCAGCGAGGGGAGGGACAATGAGCAGTTCTTC. This translates into CASSEGRDNEQFF.

This clone has a single count. The chain recombines TRBV7-2 with TRBJ2-7; 8 nucleotides agree with TRBD1. After removal of 1 base from V and 5 bases from J, the junction contained 10 bases not matched to a gene. From germline, CDR1 is SGHTA and CDR2 FQGNSA. This CDR3 spans 16 amino acids. CDR3 DNA sequence: TGTGCCAGCAGCTTAGATAGCGGACAGGGAAGCGACGAGCAGTACTTC. It codes for CASSLDSGQGSDEQYF.